This T cell receptor beta chain was documented in a study of beta chain features in type 1 diabetes. The study reverse transcribed the entire isolated RNA, so it sequenced expressed TCRB transcripts. Some clones are missing from TCRdb's copy, which holds only in-frame ones; the method was immunoSEQ multiplex PCR. The sample records 160,000 or so clones, approximately 10% being singletons. Sorted populations all had greater than 95% purity. Only a few counts were recorded for this clone. Its antigen is undetermined. Study-wide results and limits: TCRB CDR3 length was moderately but significantly reduced in all four CD4+ subsets of Type 1 diabetes patients. Insertions at VDJ junctions were less frequent in type 1 diabetes patients. These patients also deleted more nucleotides at the same junctions.

The TCR sequence derives from a woman in her 30s with type 1 diabetes. Source material: central memory CD4+ T cells from blood.

The CDR3 here is CASSRGTGGLNTGELFF. In DNA form, the CDR3 reads TGTGCCAGCAGCAGGGGAACAGGGGGCTTGAACACCGGGGAGCTGTTTTTT. The genes are TRBV28 and TRBJ2-2, with 9 bases lining up with TRBD1. The length of the CDR3 is 17 residues. CDR1 and CDR2 (germline): MDHEN, SYDVKM. After removal of 6 bases from V and 1 base from J, the junction contained 9 bases not matched to a gene.